This T cell receptor beta chain stems from a study of blood T cell repertoires in COVID-19. Whole-study context: T cells, B-cell-depleted T cells, or PBMCs provided the cDNA or gDNA that served as material.

How the authors handled the data: Amplification of reference gene primers was used by the study to estimate nucleated cell counts. Repertoires were generated with immunoSEQ multiplex PCR, while TCRdb's copy carries only in-frame clones and drops some. The V and J calls and clone size were taken over from that table, and D and trimming were inferred from the DNA. This table has about 180,000 clones, around 88% appearing once. The CDR3 spans 12 residues. V lost 11 bases to trimming and J lost 6 bases; unmatched junction nucleotides: 4. Germline V gene data show CDR1 as SNHLY and CDR2 as FYNNEI. This clone was counted once.

The gene calls are TRBV2 and TRBJ1-6, with 7 bases identical to TRBD1. Sample: PBMCs or T cells enriched from blood (not recorded which). This sequence originates from a young woman who had recovered from COVID-19. The CDR3 nucleotides read TGTGCCGGCGGGGACAGTAATTCACCCCTCCACTTT. It translates to CAGGDSNSPLHF. The full variable domain, its missing parts supplied by reference TRBV2 and TRBJ1-6, is EPEVTQTPSHQVTQMGQEVILRCVPISNHLYFYWYRQILGQKVEFLVSFYNNEISEKSEIFDDQFSVERPDGSNFTLKIRSTKLEDSAMYFCAGGDSNSPLHFGNGTRLTVT.